Presented here are 11 T cell receptor beta chains from one specimen sequenced in a study of T cells expressing NK-cell markers. Reprocessing the 5' RACE reads, TCRdb reports a single entry for every CDR3 protein and omits DNA. The specimen's table records about 170,000 distinct CDR3 sequences. The sequencing input was blood T cells: a sorted CD56 or NKG2C T cell subset, CD4+ or CD8+ T cells, or bulk PBMC T cells (not recorded which). The source of these receptors is a man aged 18 to 69 in good health.

V and J are TRBV27 and TRBJ1-6. Germline CDR1 reads MNHEY; CDR2 reads SMNVEV (reference sequence). The CDR3 is made up of 14 amino acids. CDR3 sequence: CASWPSSYNSPLHF.

The chain joins TRBV12-3 or TRBV12-4 to TRBJ2-5; TCRdb designates TRBD1, a call that cannot be tested without DNA. The CDR3 runs to 15 residues. The CDR3 is CASSNRGGQQETQYF.

J is TRBJ1-1 and V is TRBV7-6. In germline, CDR1 is SGHVS, CDR2 FNYEAQ. The CDR3 totals 16 residues. This CDR3 is CASSLHRSVGNTEAFF.

The gene calls are TRBV20-1 and TRBJ1-6; no DNA is available, so the TRBD1 call from TCRdb remains unchecked. CDR3 length equals 15 residues. Germline CDR1 is DFQATT and CDR2 is SNEGSKA (reference sequence). CDR3 region: CSARGLQGDNSPLHF.

The CDR3 sequence: CASSSSTTANYGYTF. The chain is built from TRBV12-3 or TRBV12-4 and TRBJ1-2. The CDR3 sequence is 15 residues long.

The chain recombines TRBV12-3 or TRBV12-4 with TRBJ1-2; TCRdb indicates TRBD1, and absent DNA this call remains unverified. The CDR3 sequence is 13 residues long. CDR3 sequence: CASSFVGGDGYTF.

This chain connects TRBV20-1 to TRBJ2-1; the TCRdb call, TRBD1, lacks DNA for checking. CDR3 length equals 15 residues. Germline V CDR1 and CDR2: DFQATT, SNEGSKA (reference sequence). CDR3: CSARAGGLAYNEQFF.

V gene TRBV20-1 combines with J gene TRBJ1-1; the D gene TCRdb calls, TRBD1, cannot be checked with no DNA. There are 13 residues in the CDR3. Germline CDR1 reads DFQATT; CDR2 reads SNEGSKA (reference sequence). Here the CDR3 reads CSAQGVWNTEAFF.

The chain couples TRBV13 to TRBJ2-5. The CDR3 is 13 residues long. From germline, CDR1 is PRHDT and CDR2 FYEKMQ (reference sequence). This CDR3 reads CASSFGGQETQYF. The full variable domain, rest sourced from reference TRBV13 and TRBJ2-5, is AAGVIQSPRHLIKEKRETATLKCYPIPRHDTVYWYQQGPGQDPQFLISFYEKMQSDKGSIPDRFSAQQFSDYHSELNMSSLELGDSALYFCASSFGGQETQYFGPGTRLLVL.

This sequence joins TRBV19 and TRBJ2-7; TCRdb gives TRBD2 as the D gene, but with no DNA this cannot be confirmed. Germline V gene lookup returns CDR1 LNHDA and CDR2 SQIVND (reference sequence). The CDR3 loop spans 14 amino acids. The CDR3 loop is CASTPSDGGYEQYF.

The chain has TRBV10-1 and TRBJ2-7. The CDR3 loop spans 15 amino acids. Germline V gives CDR1 WNHNN, CDR2 SYGVQD (reference sequence). The CDR3 region is CARIYVALGSYEQYF.